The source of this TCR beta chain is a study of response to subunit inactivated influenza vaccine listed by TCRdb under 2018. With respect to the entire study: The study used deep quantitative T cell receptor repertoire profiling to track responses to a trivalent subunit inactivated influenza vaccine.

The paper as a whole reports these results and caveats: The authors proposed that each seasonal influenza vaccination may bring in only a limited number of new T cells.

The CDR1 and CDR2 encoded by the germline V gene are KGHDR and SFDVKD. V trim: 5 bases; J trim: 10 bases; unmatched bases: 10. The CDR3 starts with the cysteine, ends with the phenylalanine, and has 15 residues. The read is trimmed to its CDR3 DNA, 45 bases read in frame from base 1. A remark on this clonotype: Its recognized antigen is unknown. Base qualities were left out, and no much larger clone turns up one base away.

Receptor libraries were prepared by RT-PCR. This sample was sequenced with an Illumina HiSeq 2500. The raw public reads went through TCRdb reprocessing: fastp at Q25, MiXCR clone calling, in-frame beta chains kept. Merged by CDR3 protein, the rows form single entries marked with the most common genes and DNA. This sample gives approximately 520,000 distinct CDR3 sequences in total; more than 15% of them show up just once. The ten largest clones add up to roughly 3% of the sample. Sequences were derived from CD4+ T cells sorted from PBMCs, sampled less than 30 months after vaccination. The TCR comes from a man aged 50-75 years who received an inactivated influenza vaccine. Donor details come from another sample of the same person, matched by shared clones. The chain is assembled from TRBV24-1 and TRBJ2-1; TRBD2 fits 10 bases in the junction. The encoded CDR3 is CATSGNRRGLAEQFF. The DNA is TGTGCCACCAGTGGGAACCGGAGGGGACTAGCGGAGCAGTTCTTC.